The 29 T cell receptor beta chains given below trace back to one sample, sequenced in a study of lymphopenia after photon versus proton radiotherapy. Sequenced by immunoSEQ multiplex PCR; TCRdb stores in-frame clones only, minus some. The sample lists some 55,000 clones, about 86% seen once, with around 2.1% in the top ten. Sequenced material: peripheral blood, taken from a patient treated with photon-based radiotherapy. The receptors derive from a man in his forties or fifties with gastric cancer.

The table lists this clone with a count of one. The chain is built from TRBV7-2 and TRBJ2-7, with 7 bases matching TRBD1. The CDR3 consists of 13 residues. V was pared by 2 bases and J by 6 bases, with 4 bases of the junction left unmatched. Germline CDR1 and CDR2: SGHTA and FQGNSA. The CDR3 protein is CASSLYRGLEQYF. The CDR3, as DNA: TGTGCCAGCAGCTTATATAGGGGGCTCGAGCAGTACTTC. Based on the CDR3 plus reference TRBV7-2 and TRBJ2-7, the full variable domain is GAGVSQSPSNKVTEKGKDVELRCDPISGHTALYWYRQSLGQGLEFLIYFQGNSAPDKSGLPSDRFSAERTGGSVSTLTIQRTQQEDSAVYLCASSLYRGLEQYFGPGTRLTVT.

The CDR3 is CASSEAGFLPNSPLHF. The CDR3, as DNA: TGTGCCAGCAGTGAAGCAGGATTCCTCCCTAATTCACCCCTCCACTTT. The chain joins TRBV6-1 to TRBJ1-6; no clear D. The germline CDR1 and CDR2 sequences are MNHNS and SASEGT. V lost 0 bases and J 6 bases, leaving 12 bases between the germline ends. This CDR3 spans 16 amino acids.

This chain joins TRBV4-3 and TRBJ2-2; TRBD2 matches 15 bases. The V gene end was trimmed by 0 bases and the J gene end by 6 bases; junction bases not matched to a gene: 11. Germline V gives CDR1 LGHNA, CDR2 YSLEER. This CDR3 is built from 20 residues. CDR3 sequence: CASSQEGLAGGPTGAGELFF. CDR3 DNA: TGCGCCAGCAGCCAAGAGGGACTAGCGGGGGGTCCCACCGGGGCCGGGGAGCTGTTTTTT.

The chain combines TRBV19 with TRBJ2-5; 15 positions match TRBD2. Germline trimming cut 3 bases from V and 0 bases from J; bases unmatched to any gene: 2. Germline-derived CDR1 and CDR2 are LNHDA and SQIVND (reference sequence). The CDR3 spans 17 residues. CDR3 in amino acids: CASSMGLAGGYQETQYF. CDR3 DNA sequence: TGTGCCAGTAGTATGGGACTAGCGGGGGGTTACCAAGAGACCCAGTACTTC.

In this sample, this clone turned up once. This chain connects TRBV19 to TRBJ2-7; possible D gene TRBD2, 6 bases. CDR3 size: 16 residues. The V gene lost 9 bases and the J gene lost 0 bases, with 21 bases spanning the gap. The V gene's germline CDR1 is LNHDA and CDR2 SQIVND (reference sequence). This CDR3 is CASQYSAGGPSYEQYF. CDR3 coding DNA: TGTGCCAGCCAGTATTCGGCCGGGGGTCCCTCCTACGAGCAGTACTTC. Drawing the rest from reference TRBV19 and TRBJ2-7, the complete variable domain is DGGITQSPKYLFRKEGQNVTLSCEQNLNHDAMYWYRQDPGQGLRLIYYSQIVNDFQKGDIAEGYSVSREKKESFPLTVTSAQKNPTAFYLCASQYSAGGPSYEQYFGPGTRLTVT.

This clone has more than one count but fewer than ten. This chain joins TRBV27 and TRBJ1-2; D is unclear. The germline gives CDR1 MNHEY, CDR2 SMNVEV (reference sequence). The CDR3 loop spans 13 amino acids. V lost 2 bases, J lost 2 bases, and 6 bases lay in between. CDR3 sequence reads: CASSLRENYGYTF. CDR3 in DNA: TGTGCCAGCAGTTTACGGGAGAACTATGGCTACACCTTC.

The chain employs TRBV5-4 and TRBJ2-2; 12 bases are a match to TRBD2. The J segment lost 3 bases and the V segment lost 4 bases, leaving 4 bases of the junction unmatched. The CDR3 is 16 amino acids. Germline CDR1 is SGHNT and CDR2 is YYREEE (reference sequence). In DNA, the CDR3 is TGTGCCAGCAGCACAAGACTAGCGGGGGACACCGGGGAGCTGTTTTTT. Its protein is CASSTRLAGDTGELFF.

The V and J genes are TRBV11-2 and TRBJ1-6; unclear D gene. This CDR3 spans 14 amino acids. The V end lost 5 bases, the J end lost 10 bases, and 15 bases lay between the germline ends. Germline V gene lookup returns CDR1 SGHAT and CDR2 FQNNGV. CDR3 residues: CASSPQVAHSPLHF. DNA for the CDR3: TGTGCCAGCAGCCCCCAGGTGGCTCACTCACCCCTCCACTTT.

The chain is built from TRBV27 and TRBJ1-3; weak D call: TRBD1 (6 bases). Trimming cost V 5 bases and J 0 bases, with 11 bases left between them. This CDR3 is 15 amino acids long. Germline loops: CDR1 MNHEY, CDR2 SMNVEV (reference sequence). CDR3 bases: TGTGCCAGCAGTGAACAGGGCCTCTCTGGAAACACCATATATTTT. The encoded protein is CASSEQGLSGNTIYF.

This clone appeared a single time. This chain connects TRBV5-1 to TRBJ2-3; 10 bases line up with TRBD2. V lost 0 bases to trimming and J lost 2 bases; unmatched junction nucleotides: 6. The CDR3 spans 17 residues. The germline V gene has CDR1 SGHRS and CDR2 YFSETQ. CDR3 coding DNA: TGCGCCAGCAGCTTGGCCCCAAGCGGGGGGGCCACAGATACGCAGTATTTT. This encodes CASSLAPSGGATDTQYF.

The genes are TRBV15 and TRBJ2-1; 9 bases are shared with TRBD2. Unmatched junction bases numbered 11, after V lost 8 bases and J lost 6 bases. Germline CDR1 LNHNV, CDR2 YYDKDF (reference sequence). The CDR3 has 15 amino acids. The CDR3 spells CATGSEAGGINEQFF. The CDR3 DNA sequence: TGTGCCACCGGGTCTGAAGCGGGGGGCATCAATGAGCAGTTCTTC.

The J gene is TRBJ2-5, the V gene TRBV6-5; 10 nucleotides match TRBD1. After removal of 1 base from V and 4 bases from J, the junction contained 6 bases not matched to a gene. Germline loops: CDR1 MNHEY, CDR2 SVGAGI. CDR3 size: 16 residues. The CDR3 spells CASSYLARTGGETQYF. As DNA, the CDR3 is TGTGCCAGCAGTTACTTGGCCAGGACAGGGGGAGAGACCCAGTACTTC.

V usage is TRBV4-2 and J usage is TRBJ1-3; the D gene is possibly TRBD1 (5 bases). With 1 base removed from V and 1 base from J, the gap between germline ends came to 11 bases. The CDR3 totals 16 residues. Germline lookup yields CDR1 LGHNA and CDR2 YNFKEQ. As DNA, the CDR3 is TGTGCCAGCAGCCAAGTGGGGGGATTTTCTGGAAACACCATATATTTT. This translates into CASSQVGGFSGNTIYF.

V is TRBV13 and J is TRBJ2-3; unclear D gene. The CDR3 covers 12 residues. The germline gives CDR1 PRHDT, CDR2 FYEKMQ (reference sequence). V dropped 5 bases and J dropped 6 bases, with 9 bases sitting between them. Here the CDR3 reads CASSARADTQYF. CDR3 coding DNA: TGTGCCAGCAGCGCCCGTGCTGATACGCAGTATTTT.

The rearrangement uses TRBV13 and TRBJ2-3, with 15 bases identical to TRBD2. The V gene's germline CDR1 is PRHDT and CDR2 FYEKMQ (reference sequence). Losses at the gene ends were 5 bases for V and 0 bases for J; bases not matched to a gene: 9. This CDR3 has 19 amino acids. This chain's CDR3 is CASSPAGTSGGLSTDTQYF. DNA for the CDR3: TGTGCCAGCAGCCCAGCCGGGACTAGCGGGGGGCTCAGCACAGATACGCAGTATTTT. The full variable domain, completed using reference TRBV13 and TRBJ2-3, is AAGVIQSPRHLIKEKRETATLKCYPIPRHDTVYWYQQGPGQDPQFLISFYEKMQSDKGSIPDRFSAQQFSDYHSELNMSSLELGDSALYFCASSPAGTSGGLSTDTQYFGPGTRLTVL.

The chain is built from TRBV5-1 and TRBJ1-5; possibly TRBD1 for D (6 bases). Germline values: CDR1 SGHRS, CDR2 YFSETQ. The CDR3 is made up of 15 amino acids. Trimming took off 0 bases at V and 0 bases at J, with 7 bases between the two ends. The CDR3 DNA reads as TGCGCCAGCAGCTTGGGGACAGATAGCAATCAGCCCCAGCATTTT. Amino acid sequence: CASSLGTDSNQPQHF.

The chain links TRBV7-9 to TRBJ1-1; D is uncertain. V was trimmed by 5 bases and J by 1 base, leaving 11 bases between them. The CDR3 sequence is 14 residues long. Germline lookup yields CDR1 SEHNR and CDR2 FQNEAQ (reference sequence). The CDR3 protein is CASSKEIGNTEAFF. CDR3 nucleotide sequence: TGTGCCAGCAGCAAAGAGATAGGGAACACTGAAGCTTTCTTT.

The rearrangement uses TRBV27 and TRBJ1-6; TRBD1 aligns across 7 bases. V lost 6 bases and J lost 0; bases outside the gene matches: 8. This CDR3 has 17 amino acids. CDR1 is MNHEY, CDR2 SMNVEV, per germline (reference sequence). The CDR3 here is CASRQGGTSSYNSPLHF. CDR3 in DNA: TGTGCCAGCAGGCAAGGGGGCACGAGCTCCTATAATTCACCCCTCCACTTT.

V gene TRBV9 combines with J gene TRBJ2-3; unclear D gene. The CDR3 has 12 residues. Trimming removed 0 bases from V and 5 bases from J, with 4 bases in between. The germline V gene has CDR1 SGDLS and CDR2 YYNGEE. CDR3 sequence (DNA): TGTGCCAGCAGCGTAGCGGAAGATACGCAGTATTTT. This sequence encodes CASSVAEDTQYF.

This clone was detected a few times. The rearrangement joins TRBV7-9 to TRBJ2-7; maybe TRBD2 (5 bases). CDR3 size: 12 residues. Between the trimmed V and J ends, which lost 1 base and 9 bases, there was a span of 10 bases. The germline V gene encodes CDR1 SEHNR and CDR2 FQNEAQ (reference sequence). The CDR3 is CASSLEGGGQYF. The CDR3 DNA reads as TGTGCCAGCAGCTTAGAAGGAGGTGGGCAGTACTTC.

CDR3 bases: TGTGCCAGCAGCCGAGGGTTGGGGGAAGAAGCTTTCTTT. Residues: CASSRGLGEEAFF. The chain carries TRBV5-4 and TRBJ1-1; TRBD1 is a possible D gene (5 bases). The CDR3 runs to 13 residues. Germline V gene lookup returns CDR1 SGHNT and CDR2 YYREEE (reference sequence). V was clipped by 4 bases and J by 8 bases, with 15 bases between them.

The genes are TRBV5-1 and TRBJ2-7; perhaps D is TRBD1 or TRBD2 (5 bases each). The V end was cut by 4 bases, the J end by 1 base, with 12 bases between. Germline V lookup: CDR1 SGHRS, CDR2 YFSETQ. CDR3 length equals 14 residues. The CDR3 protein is CASSTGPQSYEQYF. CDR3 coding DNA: TGCGCCAGCAGCACGGGACCGCAGTCCTACGAGCAGTACTTC.

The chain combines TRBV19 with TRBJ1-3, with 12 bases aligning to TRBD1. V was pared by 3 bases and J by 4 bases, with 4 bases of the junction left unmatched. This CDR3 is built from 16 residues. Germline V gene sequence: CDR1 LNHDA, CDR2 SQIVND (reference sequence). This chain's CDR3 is CASSIRDRGRGNTIYF. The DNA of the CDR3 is TGTGCCAGTAGTATCCGGGACAGGGGGCGAGGAAACACCATATATTTT.

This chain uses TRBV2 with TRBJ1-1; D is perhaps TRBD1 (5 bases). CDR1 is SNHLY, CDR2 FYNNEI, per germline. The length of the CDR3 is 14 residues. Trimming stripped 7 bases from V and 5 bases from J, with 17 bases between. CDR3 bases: TGTGCCAGCACCGTCCTCTGGGGGATTACTGAAGCTTTCTTT. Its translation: CASTVLWGITEAFF.

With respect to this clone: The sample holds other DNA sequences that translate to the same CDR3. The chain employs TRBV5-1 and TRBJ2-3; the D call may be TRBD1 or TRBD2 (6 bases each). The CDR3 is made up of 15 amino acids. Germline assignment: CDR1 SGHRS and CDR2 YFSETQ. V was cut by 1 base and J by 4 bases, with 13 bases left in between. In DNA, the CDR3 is TGCGCCAGCAGCTTGCGGGGGCTGGGGGCAGATACGCAGTATTTT. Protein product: CASSLRGLGADTQYF.

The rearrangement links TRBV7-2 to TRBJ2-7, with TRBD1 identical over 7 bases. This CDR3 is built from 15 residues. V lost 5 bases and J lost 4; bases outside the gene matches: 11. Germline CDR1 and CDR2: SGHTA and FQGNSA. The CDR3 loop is CASSQDRDLFYEQYF. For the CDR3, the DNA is TGTGCCAGCAGCCAAGACAGGGACCTTTTTTACGAGCAGTACTTC.

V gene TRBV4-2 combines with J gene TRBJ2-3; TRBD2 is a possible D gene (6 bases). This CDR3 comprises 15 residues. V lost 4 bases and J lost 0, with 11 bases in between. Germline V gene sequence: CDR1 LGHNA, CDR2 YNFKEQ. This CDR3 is CASSPGGISTDTQYF. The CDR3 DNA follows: TGTGCCAGCAGCCCTGGGGGGATAAGCACAGATACGCAGTATTTT.

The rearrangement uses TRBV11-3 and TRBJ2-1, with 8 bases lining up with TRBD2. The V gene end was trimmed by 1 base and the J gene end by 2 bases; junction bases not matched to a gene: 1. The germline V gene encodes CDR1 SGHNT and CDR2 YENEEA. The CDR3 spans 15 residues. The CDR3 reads CASSLARGAYNEQFF. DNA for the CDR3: TGTGCCAGCAGCTTAGCGCGGGGGGCCTACAATGAGCAGTTCTTC.

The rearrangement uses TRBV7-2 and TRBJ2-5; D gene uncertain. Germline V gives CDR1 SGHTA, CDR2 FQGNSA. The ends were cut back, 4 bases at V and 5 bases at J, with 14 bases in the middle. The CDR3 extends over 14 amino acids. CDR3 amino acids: CASSSSFPGETQYF. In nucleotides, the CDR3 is TGTGCCAGCAGCTCGTCCTTCCCCGGGGAGACCCAGTACTTC.